These T cell receptor beta chains were read from a single sample in a study of CD8+ T cells in alopecia areata. Measured with immunoSEQ multiplex PCR; TCRdb has only the in-frame clones, and not every one. Counted here are about 290,000 clones, roughly 60% occurring once; the ten biggest clones make up more than 1.5%. Material: CD4+ T cells sorted from blood, obtained at week 24, from a patient treated with tofacitinib. All receptors derive from a human donor with alopecia areata. The conserved cysteine and the conserved F or W are not part of the CDR3 here.

v_call: TRBV11-2; j_call: TRBJ2-5; cdr3_aa: ASSLPTPTQETQY
v_call: TRBV29-1; j_call: TRBJ2-3; cdr3_aa: SVIAGYTDTQY
v_call: TRBV2; j_call: TRBJ1-5; cdr3_aa: ASSGMVSNQPQH
v_call: TRBV11-1; j_call: TRBJ2-3; cdr3_aa: ASSFRGTGTDTQY
v_call: TRBV7-9; j_call: TRBJ1-4; cdr3_aa: ASSLAGESEKLF
v_call: TRBV27; j_call: TRBJ2-7; cdr3_aa: ASSFSRGGDYEQY
v_call: TRBV15; j_call: TRBJ1-2; cdr3_aa: ATSSSSGTGKFYGYT
v_call: TRBV9; j_call: TRBJ2-5; cdr3_aa: ASSWGLAGKETQY
v_call: TRBV4-1; j_call: TRBJ2-2; cdr3_aa: ASSPWTGANTGELF
v_call: TRBV6-5; j_call: TRBJ1-5; cdr3_aa: ASTRRGNQPQH
v_call: TRBV19; j_call: TRBJ1-5; cdr3_aa: ASSIRGRNSNQPQH
v_call: TRBV7-8; j_call: TRBJ2-2; cdr3_aa: ASSLGVFGRTGELF
v_call: TRBV29-1; j_call: TRBJ1-2; cdr3_aa: SDRQGYGYT
v_call: TRBV2; j_call: TRBJ1-1; cdr3_aa: ASSGSRTTEAF
v_call: TRBV6-5; j_call: TRBJ2-5; cdr3_aa: ASSYGAAQETQY
v_call: TRBV23-1; j_call: TRBJ1-4; cdr3_aa: ASRVGTGLSEGEKLF
v_call: TRBV2; j_call: TRBJ1-6; cdr3_aa: ASSNPETNSPLH
v_call: TRBV29-1; j_call: TRBJ2-3; cdr3_aa: SVEAPNLLRTDTQY
v_call: TRBV5-1; j_call: TRBJ2-7; cdr3_aa: ASSPRTGGLNEQY
v_call: TRBV7-9; j_call: TRBJ2-3; cdr3_aa: ASSSLAGTDTQY
v_call: TRBV6-6; j_call: TRBJ2-3; cdr3_aa: ASCLTVPTDTQY
v_call: TRBV28; j_call: TRBJ1-1; cdr3_aa: ASTKGKAPVTEAF
v_call: TRBV29-1; j_call: TRBJ1-1; cdr3_aa: SVDRGRSEAF
v_call: TRBV5-1; j_call: TRBJ2-7; cdr3_aa: ASSLTGILPYEQY
v_call: TRBV19; j_call: TRBJ2-1; cdr3_aa: ASSIAGGMHEQF
v_call: TRBV7-9; j_call: TRBJ2-7; cdr3_aa: ASNYRDSYEQY
v_call: TRBV4-1; j_call: TRBJ1-6; cdr3_aa: ASSHVQSSYNSPLH
v_call: TRBV30; j_call: TRBJ1-1; cdr3_aa: AWSVRRGSLNTEAF
v_call: TRBV2; j_call: TRBJ2-3; cdr3_aa: ASSEQRSTDTQY